This T cell receptor beta chain was profiled in a study of cytotoxic CD8 clonotypes in ibrutinib-treated CLL. The V gene's germline CDR1 is MRHNA and CDR2 SNTAGT. CDR3 length: 16 amino acids. V dropped 2 bases and J dropped 6 bases, with 17 bases sitting between them. With sequencing, the targeted depth ranged from 1 in 200,000 to 1 in 1 million T cells. Profiled with immunoSEQ multiplex PCR; TCRdb holds only in-frame clones, not every one. There are 150,000 to 200,000 clones in the sample; more than 70% occur only once, and 3% lies in the top ten. The sequenced sample was PBMCs, obtained at disease progression, from a patient treated with ibrutinib. The rearrangement joins TRBV6-4 to TRBJ1-5; unclear D gene. This clonotype originated in a human donor with chronic lymphocytic leukemia. The CDR3 DNA reads as TGTGCCAGCAGTGACACGGGTGACTGGTTAGCTCAGCCCCAGCATTTT. This encodes CASSDTGDWLAQPQHF.